This TCR beta chain was recorded in a study of tumor-infiltrating lymphocytes in oesophageal squamous cell carcinoma. A single record per CDR3 protein comes from TCRdb applying MiXCR to the PCR reads. Of about 18,000 distinct CDR3 sequences in the sample, 40% to 50% were seen once. The CDR3 extends over 12 amino acids. Germline V gene lookup returns CDR1 SGHTA and CDR2 FQGTGA. V shed 6 bases and J shed 1 base, with 3 bases lying between them. The sequenced material came from esophageal tumor tissue. The sequence was collected from a male donor with esophageal squamous cell carcinoma. The chain joins TRBV7-3 to TRBJ2-2; D is unresolved. The CDR3 DNA reads TGTGCCAGCAGACAGAACACCGGGGAGCTGTTTTTT. Translated, it gives CASRQNTGELFF. The entire variable domain, with the rest obtained from reference TRBV7-3 and TRBJ2-2, is as follows: GAGVSQTPSNKVTEKGKYVELRCDPISGHTALYWYRQSLGQGPEFLIYFQGTGAADDSGLPNDRFFAVRPEGSVSTLKIQRTERGDSAVYLCASRQNTGELFFGEGSRLTVL.